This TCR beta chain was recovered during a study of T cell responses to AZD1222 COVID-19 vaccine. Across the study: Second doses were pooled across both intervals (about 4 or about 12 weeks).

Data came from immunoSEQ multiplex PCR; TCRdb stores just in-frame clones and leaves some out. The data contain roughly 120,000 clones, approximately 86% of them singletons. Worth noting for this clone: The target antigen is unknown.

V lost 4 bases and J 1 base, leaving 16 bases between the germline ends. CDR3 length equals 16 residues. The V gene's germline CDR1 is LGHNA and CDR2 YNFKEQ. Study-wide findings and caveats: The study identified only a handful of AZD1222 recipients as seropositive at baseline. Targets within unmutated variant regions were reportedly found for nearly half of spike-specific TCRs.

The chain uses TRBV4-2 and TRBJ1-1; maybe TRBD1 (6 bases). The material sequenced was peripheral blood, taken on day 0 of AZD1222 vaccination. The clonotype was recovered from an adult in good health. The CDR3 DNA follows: TGTGCCAGCAGCCGAAAGAGTCAGGGGACGAACACTGAAGCTTTCTTT. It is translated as CASSRKSQGTNTEAFF.